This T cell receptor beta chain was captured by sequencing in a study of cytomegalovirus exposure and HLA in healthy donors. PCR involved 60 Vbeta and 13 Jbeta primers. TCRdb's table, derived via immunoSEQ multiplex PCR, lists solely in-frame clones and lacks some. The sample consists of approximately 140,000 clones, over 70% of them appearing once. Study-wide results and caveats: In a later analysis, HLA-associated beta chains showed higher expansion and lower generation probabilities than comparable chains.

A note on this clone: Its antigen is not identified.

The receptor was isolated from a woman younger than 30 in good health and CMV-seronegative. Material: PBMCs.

CDR3 nucleotides: TGTGCCAGCAGCTCCCCATACAGGGGGCGAAACACTGAAGCTTTCTTT. This codes for CASSSPYRGRNTEAFF. This sequence joins TRBV7-9 and TRBJ1-1, with TRBD1 matching over 9 bases. The CDR3 runs to 16 residues. Germline CDR1 reads SEHNR; CDR2 reads FQNEAQ (reference sequence). The junction had 8 bases not matched to a gene; V was cut back by 4 bases and J by 2 bases.